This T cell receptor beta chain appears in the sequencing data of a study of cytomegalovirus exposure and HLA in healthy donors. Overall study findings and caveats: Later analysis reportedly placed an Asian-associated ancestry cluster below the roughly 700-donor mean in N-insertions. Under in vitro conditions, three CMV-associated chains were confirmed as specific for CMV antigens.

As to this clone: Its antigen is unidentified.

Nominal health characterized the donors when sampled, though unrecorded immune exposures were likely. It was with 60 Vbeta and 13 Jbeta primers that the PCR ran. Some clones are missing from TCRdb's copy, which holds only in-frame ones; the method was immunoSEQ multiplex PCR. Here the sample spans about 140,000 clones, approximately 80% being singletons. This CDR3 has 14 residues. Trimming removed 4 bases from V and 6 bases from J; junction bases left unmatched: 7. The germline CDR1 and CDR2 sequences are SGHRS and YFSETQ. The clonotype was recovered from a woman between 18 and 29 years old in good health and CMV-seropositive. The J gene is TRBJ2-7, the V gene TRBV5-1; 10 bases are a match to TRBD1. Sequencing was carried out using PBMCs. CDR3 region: CASSEDRGPREQYF. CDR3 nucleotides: TGCGCCAGCAGCGAAGACAGGGGGCCGCGCGAGCAGTACTTC.